The sample holds many counts of the clone carrying this TCR beta chain. Its antigen is undetermined. J lost 5 bases, V lost 5 bases, and 8 bases had no gene match. In germline, CDR1 is PRHDT, CDR2 FYEKMQ (reference sequence). The CDR3 is 16 residues long. Using a constant-region primer together with ProtoScript II reverse transcriptase, TCR beta cDNA was made from approximately 0.55 ug of total RNA. It was through three nested multiplex PCR rounds of slightly modified ARM-PCR that TCR beta libraries arose. A C-beta reverse primer was combined with TRBV1-TRBV30 forward primers in the first two PCR rounds, and each round had approximately 10 cycles. MiXCR, applied by TCRdb to the multiplex PCR reads, yields one record per CDR3 protein. The table includes approximately 330,000 distinct CDR3 sequences, less than 70% detected once. The researchers obtained blood RNA from unsorted whole blood and also extracted germline DNA.

The data were obtained in a study of tumor-infiltrating lymphocytes in primary liver carcinoma. Notes on the study in general: Since sampling was bulk and unsorted, CD4+ and CD8+ repertoires were not compared. Tumors significantly exceeded blood in top-250-clone fraction (p = 0.039).

The sequence was obtained from a man aged 40-50 years with primary liver carcinoma and hepatitis B virus infection. The sequenced sample consisted of peripheral blood. V is TRBV13 and J is TRBJ2-3; 12 nucleotides line up with TRBD2. The CDR3, as DNA: TGTGCCAGCAGCGCACCATCTAGCGGGAGGGAAGATACGCAGTATTTT. This codes for CASSAPSSGREDTQYF. The full variable domain, completed using reference TRBV13 and TRBJ2-3, is AAGVIQSPRHLIKEKRETATLKCYPIPRHDTVYWYQQGPGQDPQFLISFYEKMQSDKGSIPDRFSAQQFSDYHSELNMSSLELGDSALYFCASSAPSSGREDTQYFGPGTRLTVL.